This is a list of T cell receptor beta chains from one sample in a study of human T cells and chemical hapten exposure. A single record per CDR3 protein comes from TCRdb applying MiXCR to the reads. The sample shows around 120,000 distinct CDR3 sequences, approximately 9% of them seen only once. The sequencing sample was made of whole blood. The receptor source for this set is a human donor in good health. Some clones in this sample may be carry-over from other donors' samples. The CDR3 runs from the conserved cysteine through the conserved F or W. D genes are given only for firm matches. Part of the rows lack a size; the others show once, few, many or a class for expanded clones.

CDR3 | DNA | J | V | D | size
CASSPTGSQPQHF | TGCGCCAGCAGCCCGACAGGGAGTCAGCCCCAGCATTTT | TRBJ1-5 | TRBV5-1 | TRBD1 | NA
CASSSGGPNQPQHF | TGTGCCAGCAGCTCAGGGGGACCCAATCAGCCCCAGCATTTT | TRBJ1-5 | TRBV7-9 | TRBD1 | few
CASSSGFSTDTQYF | TGTGCCAGCAGTTCGGGATTTAGCACAGATACGCAGTATTTT | TRBJ2-3 | TRBV27 | NA | few
CASSENGGRETQYF | TGTGCCAGCAGTGAAAACGGGGGCCGAGAGACCCAGTACTTC | TRBJ2-5 | TRBV2 | NA | NA
CSARDRDAFTYEQYF | TGCAGTGCTAGAGATCGGGACGCCTTCACCTACGAGCAGTACTTC | TRBJ2-7 | TRBV20-1 | NA | many
CASSLAQGRDTQYF | TGCGCCAGCAGCTTGGCTCAGGGAAGAGATACGCAGTATTTT | TRBJ2-3 | TRBV5-1 | NA | few
CAIGTGYNEQFF | TGTGCCATCGGAACAGGCTACAATGAGCAGTTCTTC | TRBJ2-1 | TRBV10-3 | NA | many
CASSLSADNSPLHF | TGTGCCAGCAGTTTATCTGCAGATAATTCACCCCTCCACTTT | TRBJ1-6 | TRBV27 | NA | many
CSVEDTTNSYNEQFF | TGCAGCGTTGAAGATACGACTAATTCCTACAATGAGCAGTTCTTC | TRBJ2-1 | TRBV29-1 | NA | many
CSAYEPGSNQPQHF | TGCAGTGCCTATGAACCGGGCAGCAATCAGCCCCAGCATTTT | TRBJ1-5 | TRBV20-1 | NA | many
CASSQGLDRGEQYF | TGTGCCAGCAGCCAAGGCCTTGACAGGGGCGAGCAGTACTTC | TRBJ2-7 | TRBV4-2 | TRBD1 | NA
CSARDRSASNYGYTF | TGCAGTGCTAGAGATCGATCAGCCTCTAACTATGGCTACACCTTC | TRBJ1-2 | TRBV20-1 | NA | many